Presented here are 20 T cell receptor beta chains from one specimen sequenced in a study of T-cell reconstitution after alpha-beta-depleted transplantation in children. TCRbeta library construction was performed incorporating unique molecular identifiers. TCRdb reprocessed the PCR reads via MiXCR and lists one record per CDR3 protein. The table has about 100,000 distinct CDR3 sequences, about 6.4% seen once. Sequencing was performed on PBMCs, mostly from graft donor cells, taken 360 days after TCRalphabeta/CD19-depleted stem cell transplant. These receptors were collected from a male patient aged 2 to 10 who had a stem cell transplant for acute lymphoblastic leukemia, so the T cells may come from the graft donor.

This clonotype was observed a handful of times. V and J are TRBV3-1 and TRBJ2-3; TRBD2 matches 9 bases. V shed 1 base, J shed 0 bases, and the junction held 5 bases outside the gene matches. In germline, CDR1 is LGHDT, CDR2 YNNKEL (reference sequence). The CDR3 loop spans 17 amino acids. The DNA for the CDR3 is TGTGCCAGCAGCCAAGTTCGGACTAGCGAGAGCACAGATACGCAGTATTTT. This translates into CASSQVRTSESTDTQYF.

This clonotype was recorded at least ten times. The chain combines TRBV7-8 with TRBJ1-2; possible D gene TRBD1, 5 bases. Between the trimmed V and J ends, which lost 1 base and 0 bases, there was a span of 12 bases. Per the germline V gene, CDR1 is SGHVS and CDR2 is FQNEAQ. CDR3 size: 16 residues. The CDR3 reads CASSLGRAPANYGYTF. For the CDR3, the DNA is TGTGCCAGCAGCTTAGGCAGGGCCCCAGCTAACTATGGCTACACCTTC.

The V call is TRBV7-3, the J call TRBJ2-1, with D perhaps matching TRBD2 (6 bases). In germline, CDR1 is SGHTA, CDR2 FQGTGA. The CDR3 has 16 residues. V was pared by 4 bases and J by 3 bases, with 16 bases between. This CDR3 is CASSSTGAHFYNEQFF. CDR3 bases: TGTGCCAGCAGCTCTACGGGAGCCCACTTCTACAATGAGCAGTTCTTC. The whole variable domain, remainder taken from reference TRBV7-3 and TRBJ2-1, is GAGVSQTPSNKVTEKGKYVELRCDPISGHTALYWYRQSLGQGPEFLIYFQGTGAADDSGLPNDRFFAVRPEGSVSTLKIQRTERGDSAVYLCASSSTGAHFYNEQFFGPGTRLTVL.

This clonotype was recorded at least ten times. V is TRBV24-1 and J is TRBJ2-2, with D possibly being TRBD1 (6 bases). V lost 4 bases, J lost 4 bases, and 6 bases lay in between. The CDR3 runs 13 residues. CDR1 KGHDR and CDR2 SFDVKD come from the germline V gene. CDR3: CATSDRGTGELFF. DNA of the CDR3: TGTGCCACCAGTGACAGGGGCACCGGGGAGCTGTTTTTT.

This clonotype was counted at least ten times. This sequence joins TRBV9 and TRBJ2-7, with D possibly matching TRBD2 (6 bases). This CDR3 has 13 residues. Germline lookup yields CDR1 SGDLS and CDR2 YYNGEE. V lost 2 bases and J 3 bases, leaving 9 bases between the germline ends. The CDR3 DNA reads as TGTGCCAGCAGCGTGGGGGGAAGCTACGAGCAGTACTTC. Translated, it gives CASSVGGSYEQYF. Based on the CDR3 plus reference TRBV9 and TRBJ2-7, the full variable domain is DSGVTQTPKHLITATGQRVTLRCSPRSGDLSVYWYQQSLDQGLQFLIQYYNGEERAKGNILERFSAQQFPDLHSELNLSSLELGDSALYFCASSVGGSYEQYFGPGTRLTVT.

This clonotype was seen more than once but under ten times. This chain joins TRBV6-1 and TRBJ2-1, with TRBD1 matching 9 bases. V was pared by 3 bases and J by 4 bases, with 4 bases of the junction left unmatched. CDR1 MNHNS and CDR2 SASEGT come from the germline V gene. The CDR3 runs 15 residues. CDR3 sequence reads: CASSDNRGRYNEQFF. CDR3 nucleotide sequence: TGTGCCAGCAGTGATAACAGGGGGCGATACAATGAGCAGTTCTTC.

This clonotype was seen a handful of times. The chain joins TRBV20-1 to TRBJ1-4; D is unresolved. The CDR3 contains 14 residues. Germline-derived CDR1 and CDR2 are DFQATT and SNEGSKA (reference sequence). Trimming left V 1 base short and J 8 bases short, with 14 bases between. Here the CDR3 reads CSARGWEPHEKLFF. CDR3 coding DNA: TGCAGTGCTAGAGGGTGGGAACCACACGAAAAACTGTTTTTT.

This clonotype was observed at least ten times. The rearrangement joins TRBV10-3 to TRBJ1-1; 8 positions match TRBD1. The J segment lost 5 bases and the V segment lost 7 bases, leaving 21 bases of the junction unmatched. CDR1 and CDR2 from the germline V gene are ENHRY and SYGVKD. The CDR3 extends over 18 amino acids. The CDR3 sequence: CAIKTRGQDLRGGTEAFF. CDR3 DNA sequence: TGTGCCATCAAAACGAGGGGACAGGACCTCCGCGGGGGGACTGAAGCTTTCTTT.

This clonotype occurred many times. This chain connects TRBV12-3 or TRBV12-4 to TRBJ2-1, with D maybe TRBD2 (7 bases). V lost 10 bases and J 5 bases, leaving 12 bases between the germline ends. The CDR3 is 12 amino acids. CDR3 region: CATGGLNNEQFF. The CDR3 DNA reads as TGTGCCACCGGGGGGCTCAACAATGAGCAGTTCTTC.

This clonotype has at least ten counts. The rearrangement links TRBV24-1 to TRBJ2-3; 7 bases fit TRBD2. CDR1 KGHDR and CDR2 SFDVKD come from the germline V gene. The CDR3 runs to 11 residues. The CDR3 loop is CATGGSDTQYF. In DNA, the CDR3 is TGTGCGACGGGGGGATCGGATACGCAGTATTTT.

The V call is TRBV6-5, the J call TRBJ2-7; D is possibly TRBD2 (6 bases). V lost 4 bases to trimming and J lost 0 bases, with 19 bases between them. Germline V CDR1 and CDR2: MNHEY, SVGAGI. This CDR3 is 17 amino acids long. CDR3 loop: CASSSGVVTQNSYEQYF. The CDR3 nucleotides read TGTGCCAGCAGTTCGGGAGTAGTGACTCAAAACTCCTACGAGCAGTACTTC.

This clonotype was seen a handful of times. The V and J genes are TRBV14 and TRBJ2-3; D is perhaps TRBD1 (7 bases). The germline gives CDR1 SGHDN, CDR2 FVKESK. V lost 4 bases and J 2 bases, leaving 13 bases between the germline ends. CDR3 length: 15 residues. The CDR3 nucleotides are TGTGCCAGCAGCCCAGGGGGGACAGACACAGATACGCAGTATTTT. Its protein product is CASSPGGTDTDTQYF.

This clonotype was seen a single time. A read error is possible here, since a much larger clone lies one base away. V gene TRBV28 combines with J gene TRBJ2-3; no definite D call. The CDR3 runs 13 residues. The germline V gene has CDR1 MDHEN and CDR2 SYDVKM. V lost 5 bases to trimming and J lost 6 bases, with 12 bases between them. The CDR3 loop reads CASSLGFLDTQYF. The CDR3, as DNA: TGTGCCAGCAGTCTCGGGTTCCTCGATACGCAGTATTTT. The full variable domain, rest sourced from reference TRBV28 and TRBJ2-3, is DVKVTQSSRYLVKRTGEKVFLECVQDMDHENMFWYRQDPGLGLRLIYFSYDVKMKEKGDIPEGYSVSREKKERFSLILESASTNQTSMYLCASSLGFLDTQYFGPGTRLTVL.

This clonotype came up many times. CDR3 sequence: CSARGDGGTYNEQFF. The CDR3 DNA reads TGCAGTGCTAGAGGGGACGGGGGCACCTACAATGAGCAGTTCTTC. The chain combines TRBV20-1 with TRBJ2-1, with D perhaps assigned TRBD1 or TRBD2 (6 bases each). CDR1 and CDR2 from the germline V gene are DFQATT and SNEGSKA (reference sequence). This CDR3 spans 15 amino acids. V lost 1 base and J lost 2, with 12 bases in between.

This clonotype was seen more than once but under ten times. The rearrangement uses TRBV7-9 and TRBJ2-7, with 8 bases fitting TRBD1. Looked up from germline, CDR1 is SEHNR and CDR2 is FQNEAQ (reference sequence). V dropped 1 base and J dropped 1; count of bases not matched to a gene: 6. The CDR3 has 16 amino acids. As DNA, the CDR3 is TGTGCCAGCAGCTTAGTCCCAGGGGGCGCGTCCTACGAGCAGTACTTC. Translation gives CASSLVPGGASYEQYF.

J is TRBJ1-2 and V is TRBV6-2 or TRBV6-3; D is unresolved. CDR3 length equals 14 residues. Trimming pared 6 bases from V and 0 bases from J, leaving 11 bases between. From germline, CDR1 is MNHEY and CDR2 SVGEGT. The CDR3 bases are TGTGCCAGCAGCACCTCAGGAGCTAACTATGGCTACACCTTC. Amino acid sequence: CASSTSGANYGYTF.

This clonotype was counted a few times. The chain has TRBV5-6 and TRBJ2-5; D possibly matches TRBD1 or TRBD2 (5 bases each). This CDR3 has 15 amino acids. CDR1 is SGHDT and CDR2 is YYEEEE in the germline V gene. The germline V and J ends were trimmed by 2 bases and 5 bases, with 16 bases remaining between them. CDR3 DNA: TGTGCCAGCAGCTTCGGGGCCACGCCGGGGGAGACCCAGTACTTC. It codes for CASSFGATPGETQYF.

CDR3 amino acids: CASSLVWTSGRAGSYEQYF. CDR3 DNA sequence: TGCGCCAGCAGCTTGGTGTGGACTAGCGGGAGGGCCGGCTCCTACGAGCAGTACTTC. This chain joins TRBV5-1 and TRBJ2-7; 15 nucleotides line up with TRBD2. CDR1 is SGHRS and CDR2 is YFSETQ in the germline V gene. The CDR3 covers 19 residues. Trimming removed 0 bases from V and 0 bases from J; junction bases left unmatched: 7.

There are many counts of this clonotype. The V call is TRBV7-8, the J call TRBJ2-3; no clear D. Trimming shortened V by 2 bases and J by 0 bases, and 21 bases separated the two germline ends. Germline values: CDR1 SGHVS, CDR2 FQNEAQ. The CDR3 extends over 19 amino acids. DNA for the CDR3: TGTGCCAGCAGCTTATTCCCCATCTCCAGTCCCTATAGCACAGATACGCAGTATTTT. It translates to CASSLFPISSPYSTDTQYF.

This clonotype was found many times. This rearrangement joins TRBV29-1 to TRBJ2-1; D remains ambiguous. Trimming took 3 bases from V and 8 from J, leaving 17 bases between them. This CDR3 contains 14 residues. The V gene's germline CDR1 is SQVTM and CDR2 ANQGSEA. DNA of the CDR3: TGCAGCGTTGAGAGACGTGAGAGTTGGGATGAGCAGTTCTTC. Residues: CSVERRESWDEQFF.